This T cell receptor beta chain was captured by sequencing in a study of blood T cell repertoires in COVID-19. Whole-study context: Sources were T cells, B-cell-depleted T cells, or PBMCs; the material itself was cDNA or gDNA.

This CDR3 contains 14 residues. Germline V gives CDR1 LNHDA, CDR2 SQIVND (reference sequence). V dropped 1 base and J dropped 7 bases, with 14 bases sitting between them. In the authors' methods: The assay estimated nucleated cells by amplifying reference gene primers. The protocol was immunoSEQ multiplex PCR, while the TCRdb copy is restricted to in-frame clones and leaves out a portion. From that table come the V and J calls and clone size; the DNA was used to work out D and trimming. Of 150,000 to 200,000 clones in the sample, roughly nine tenths were seen once. The clonotype originates from a man between 60 and 70 years old with acute or convalescent COVID-19. Sequencing was carried out using peripheral blood. This sequence joins TRBV19 and TRBJ2-7; perhaps TRBD1 as D (5 bases). CDR3 coding DNA: TGTGCCAGTAGTATAGTGGGGCAATCGAGGGAGCAGTACTTC. Its translation: CASSIVGQSREQYF.